This T cell receptor (beta chain) was sequenced in a study of blood T cell repertoires in COVID-19. The length of the CDR3 is 17 residues. The V gene's germline CDR1 is LNHDA and CDR2 SQIVND (reference sequence). Trimming took 3 bases from V and 1 from J; bases not matched to a gene: 6. The method was immunoSEQ multiplex PCR; TCRdb's version includes in-frame clones alone and lacks a portion of them. Counted here are fewer than 180,000 clones, 86% occurring once; the ten biggest clones make up 3% to 4%. Material for sequencing was peripheral blood. The source of this sequence is a man in his 70s with acute or convalescent COVID-19. The chain joins TRBV19 to TRBJ2-2; 9 bases are shared with TRBD2. CDR3 in DNA: TGTGCCAGTAGTATTCATATAGCGGGAGTGAACACCGGGGAGCTGTTTTTT. Its protein product is CASSIHIAGVNTGELFF.